The 2 T cell receptor beta chains listed next were all sequenced from one sample in a study of cytomegalovirus exposure and HLA in healthy donors. It was with 60 Vbeta and 13 Jbeta primers that the PCR ran. The table came from immunoSEQ multiplex PCR; TCRdb's copy has only in-frame clones and leaves some out. The repertoire includes about 120,000 clones, 70% to 85% of them detected once, and around 2.3% sits in the top ten. The sequenced sample was PBMCs. Every receptor here comes from a woman aged 18 to 35 in good health and CMV-seronegative.

CDR3 in DNA: TGTGCCAGCAGCCACGGGAGCTCTGGAAACACCATATATTTT. Encoded protein: CASSHGSSGNTIYF. The genes are TRBV11-3 and TRBJ1-3, with unresolved D. V shed 5 bases and J shed 0 bases, with 8 bases lying between them. This CDR3 is 14 amino acids long. CDR1 and CDR2 from the germline V gene are SGHNT and YENEEA.

Worth noting for this clone: One junction end does not reproduce the germline sequence, and a read error may be involved. J is TRBJ2-7 and V is TRBV6-5; no definite D call. Germline V gives CDR1 MNHEY, CDR2 SVGAGI. This CDR3 contains 13 residues. This CDR3 reads CASTYHSRGEQYF. Written as DNA, the CDR3 is TGTGCCAGCACTTACCATTCTAGAGGCGAGCAGTACTTC.